The 10 T cell receptor beta chains listed next were all sequenced from one sample in a study of beta chain features in type 1 diabetes. Study observations and caveats: All four CD4+ subsets of Type 1 diabetes patients contained TCRB CDR3s that were moderately but significantly shorter.

Of the isolated RNA, all was reverse transcribed, and so the sequenced material was expressed TCRB transcripts. Data came from immunoSEQ multiplex PCR; TCRdb stores just in-frame clones and leaves some out. This sample carries about 700,000 clones, 13% of them seen once, and the ten largest clones take about 0.02%. Their antigen targets remain unknown. Material for sequencing was naive CD4+ T cells from blood. These receptors all stem from a man between 18 and 29 years old with type 1 diabetes.

This clone has a handful of counts. The rearrangement links TRBV5-1 to TRBJ2-3, with D possibly matching TRBD2 (6 bases). The CDR3 contains 15 residues. Germline V gene data show CDR1 as SGHRS and CDR2 as YFSETQ. V lost 5 bases and J 2 bases, leaving 15 bases between the germline ends. The DNA of the CDR3 is TGCGCCAGCAGGCGGAGCGGGCCCTCCACAGATACGCAGTATTTT. Protein product: CASRRSGPSTDTQYF. Variable domain in full (rest from reference TRBV5-1 and TRBJ2-3): KAGVTQTPRYLIKTRGQQVTLSCSPISGHRSVSWYQQTPGQGLQFLFEYFSETQRNKGNFPGRFSGRQFSNSRSEMNVSTLELGDSALYLCASRRSGPSTDTQYFGPGTRLTVL.

J is TRBJ2-3 and V is TRBV2; 8 nucleotides match TRBD1. The CDR3 runs to 14 residues. V was clipped by 6 bases and J by 5 bases; unmatched bases: 7. Germline loops: CDR1 SNHLY, CDR2 FYNNEI. Here the CDR3 DNA reads TGTGCCAGCAGCCGACAGGGGTGGGGAGATACGCAGTATTTT. The encoded protein is CASSRQGWGDTQYF.

V usage is TRBV5-4 and J usage is TRBJ2-3; 11 positions agree with TRBD2. J lost 1 base, V lost 0 bases, and 4 bases had no gene match. Germline CDR1 and CDR2: SGHNT and YYREEE (reference sequence). The CDR3 has 17 amino acids. This CDR3 is CASSLDSGGAGTDTQYF. As DNA, the CDR3 is TGTGCCAGCAGCTTGGATAGCGGGGGGGCGGGCACAGATACGCAGTATTTT.

The chain uses TRBV7-2 and TRBJ2-1; perhaps D is TRBD1 or TRBD2 (5 bases each). The CDR3 covers 15 residues. The V gene lost 0 bases and the J gene lost 3 bases, with 9 bases spanning the gap. Looked up from germline, CDR1 is SGHTA and CDR2 is FQGNSA. DNA of the CDR3: TGTGCCAGCAGCTTAGCGGGGGTGGGCTACAATGAGCAGTTCTTC. It encodes CASSLAGVGYNEQFF.

This clone was observed a handful of times. The chain recombines TRBV18 with TRBJ1-1, with TRBD1 as a possible D gene (5 bases). V lost 3 bases and J 1 base, leaving 12 bases between the germline ends. The CDR3 consists of 15 residues. Germline assignment: CDR1 KGHSH and CDR2 LQKENI. The CDR3 DNA is TGTGCCAGCTCACCTACGGGACTGCCGAACACTGAAGCTTTCTTT. It translates to CASSPTGLPNTEAFF.

Only a few counts were recorded for this clone. The gene calls are TRBV18 and TRBJ2-1, with TRBD2 as a possible D gene (6 bases). Germline CDR1 reads KGHSH; CDR2 reads LQKENI. The CDR3 extends over 16 amino acids. Trimming removed 3 bases at V and 4 bases at J, with 16 bases between. CDR3 nucleotide sequence: TGTGCCAGCTCACCTACCGGGACTCAAGCTTACAATGAGCAGTTCTTC. Translated: CASSPTGTQAYNEQFF.

The chain couples TRBV6-5 to TRBJ1-4, with D perhaps TRBD1 (5 bases). In germline, CDR1 is MNHEY, CDR2 SVGAGI. The CDR3 is 13 amino acids. V lost 4 bases, J lost 8 bases, and 11 bases lay in between. CDR3 sequence: CASSFQGAEKLFF. In DNA form, the CDR3 reads TGTGCCAGCAGTTTCCAGGGTGCAGAAAAACTGTTTTTT.

The chain links TRBV11-2 to TRBJ1-1; D is undetermined. The V and J ends lost 1 base and 10 bases respectively, with 10 bases between them. Germline assignment: CDR1 SGHAT and CDR2 FQNNGV. This CDR3 comprises 12 residues. The CDR3 is CASSLGGFAAFF. CDR3 bases: TGTGCCAGCAGCTTAGGAGGGTTCGCAGCTTTCTTT.

This clone was observed once. The chain recombines TRBV9 with TRBJ1-4; D call uncertain. CDR1 is SGDLS, CDR2 YYNGEE, per germline. The ends were cut back, 0 bases at V and 6 bases at J, with 9 bases in the middle. The CDR3 contains 14 residues. CDR3: CASSVATADEKLFF. The DNA of the CDR3 is TGTGCCAGCAGCGTAGCAACCGCGGATGAAAAACTGTTTTTT.

Comments on this clone: In the same sample, other DNA sequences code for this CDR3. The chain carries TRBV2 and TRBJ2-5, with D unresolved. The V gene's germline CDR1 is SNHLY and CDR2 FYNNEI. CDR3 length: 12 amino acids. Trimming left V 6 bases short and J 0 bases short, with 5 bases between. Written as DNA, the CDR3 is TGTGCCAGCAGCCCCTACCAAGAGACCCAGTACTTC. Protein: CASSPYQETQYF.